The 7 T cell receptor beta chains below all came from one sample that was sequenced in a study of T cell repertoires in cytomegalovirus infection. Via MiXCR, TCRdb re-called the reads, giving one row per CDR3 protein. Counted here are about 300,000 distinct CDR3 sequences, 9.6% occurring once; the ten biggest clones make up 2.5%. The sample was PBMCs. The receptors come from a human donor in good health (CMV status not recorded). Some clones in this sample may be carry-over from other donors' samples.

V is TRBV29-1 and J is TRBJ2-1; D remains unclear. V was shortened by 6 bases and J by 6 bases, with 9 bases between the two germline ends. CDR3 length: 11 amino acids. The germline gives CDR1 SQVTM, CDR2 ANQGSEA. This chain's CDR3 is CSVRRSNEQFF. The CDR3 nucleotides are TGCAGCGTCCGACGGAGCAATGAGCAGTTCTTC.

This clonotype turned up a few times. J is TRBJ1-1 and V is TRBV20-1; D is undetermined. CDR1 and CDR2 from the germline V gene are DFQATT and SNEGSKA (reference sequence). V was clipped by 6 bases and J by 3 bases, with 8 bases between them. The length of the CDR3 is 11 residues. The DNA of the CDR3 is TGCAGTGCCATAAGGGACACTGAAGCTTTCTTT. This encodes CSAIRDTEAFF.

For the CDR3, the DNA is TGTGCCAGCAGACCCACCCTGAACACTGAAGCTTTCTTT. This codes for CASRPTLNTEAFF. The rearrangement links TRBV14 to TRBJ1-1; D is ambiguous. Germline loops: CDR1 SGHDN, CDR2 FVKESK. This CDR3 is 13 amino acids long. Trimming stripped 6 bases from V and 0 bases from J, with 8 bases between. The full variable domain, in which reference TRBV14 and TRBJ1-1 provide the parts outside the CDR3, is EAGVTQFPSHSVIEKGQTVTLRCDPISGHDNLYWYRRVMGKEIKFLLHFVKESKQDESGMPNNRFLAERTGGTYSTLKVQPAELEDSGVYFCASRPTLNTEAFFGQGTRLTVV.

This clonotype was seen only a few times. One end of the junction does not line up with germline, which may come from a read error. The rearrangement uses TRBV7-2 and TRBJ2-3; maybe TRBD2 (7 bases). Germline V gene sequence: CDR1 SGHTA, CDR2 FQGNSA. The CDR3 is made up of 16 amino acids. CDR3 sequence (DNA): TGTGCTAGCAGCTTAGGATCGGGGGGCTACACAGATACGCAGTATTTT. Amino acid sequence: CASSLGSGGYTDTQYF. The whole variable domain, filled in from reference TRBV7-2 and TRBJ2-3, reads GAGVSQSPSNKVTEKGKDVELRCDPISGHTALYWYRQSLGQGLEFLIYFQGNSAPDKSGLPSDRFSAERTGGSVSTLTIQRTQQEDSAVYLCASSLGSGGYTDTQYFGPGTRLTVL.

About this clonotype: A much larger clone differs by one base, so this may be a read error. The gene calls are TRBV5-1 and TRBJ1-1; D gene uncertain. CDR3 length: 17 residues. V lost 0 bases and J lost 0, with 15 bases in between. Germline-derived CDR1 and CDR2 are SGHRS and YFSETQ. The CDR3 here is CASSLDWRGRLNTEAFF. CDR3 DNA: TGCGCCAGCAGCTTGGATTGGCGTGGCAGACTGAACACTGAAGCTTTCTTT.

This clonotype occurred many times. The chain carries TRBV19 and TRBJ2-5; 11 bases fit TRBD1. CDR3 size: 15 residues. The V and J ends lost 6 bases and 4 bases, in that order; junction bases with no gene match: 7. Germline lookup yields CDR1 LNHDA and CDR2 SQIVND (reference sequence). CDR3 protein: CASRKDRGPGETQYF. Written as DNA, the CDR3 is TGTGCCAGTAGGAAGGACAGGGGGCCTGGAGAGACCCAGTACTTC.

This clonotype was picked up a small number of times. The V and J genes are TRBV5-1 and TRBJ1-1; tentatively, D is TRBD1 (5 bases). The CDR3 runs to 17 residues. The ends were cut back, 2 bases at V and 5 bases at J, with 22 bases in the middle. Germline V gene sequence: CDR1 SGHRS, CDR2 YFSETQ. The DNA for the CDR3 is TGCGCCAGCAGCTTAGACCCGACAGTTATATCGGGAACTGAAGCTTTCTTT. Translation: CASSLDPTVISGTEAFF.